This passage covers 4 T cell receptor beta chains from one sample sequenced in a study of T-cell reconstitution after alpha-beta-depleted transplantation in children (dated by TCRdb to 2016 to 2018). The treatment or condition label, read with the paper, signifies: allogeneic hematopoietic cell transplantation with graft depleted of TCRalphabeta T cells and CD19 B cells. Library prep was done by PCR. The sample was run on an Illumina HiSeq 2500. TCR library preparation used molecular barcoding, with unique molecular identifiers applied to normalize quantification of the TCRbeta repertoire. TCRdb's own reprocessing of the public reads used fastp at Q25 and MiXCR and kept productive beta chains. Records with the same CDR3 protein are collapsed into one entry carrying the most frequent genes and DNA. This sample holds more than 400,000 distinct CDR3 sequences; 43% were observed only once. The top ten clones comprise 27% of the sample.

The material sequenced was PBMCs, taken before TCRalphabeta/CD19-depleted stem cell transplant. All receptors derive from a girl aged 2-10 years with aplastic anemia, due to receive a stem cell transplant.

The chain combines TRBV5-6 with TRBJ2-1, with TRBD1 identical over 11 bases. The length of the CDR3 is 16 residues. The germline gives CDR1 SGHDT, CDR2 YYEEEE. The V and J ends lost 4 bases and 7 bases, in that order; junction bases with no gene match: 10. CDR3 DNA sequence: TGTGCCAGCAGCCCGGACAGGGGGCGCTTAAGGAATGAGCAGTTCTTC. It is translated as CASSPDRGRLRNEQFF. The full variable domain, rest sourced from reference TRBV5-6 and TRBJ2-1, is DAGVTQSPTHLIKTRGQQVTLRCSPKSGHDTVSWYQQALGQGPQFIFQYYEEEERQRGNFPDRFSGHQFPNYSSELNVNALLLGDSALYLCASSPDRGRLRNEQFFGPGTRLTVL.

The CDR3 DNA follows: TGTGCCAGCAGCCGCGCCGGGACTAGCTCCTACGAGCAGTACTTC. It specifies CASSRAGTSSYEQYF. V gene TRBV3-1 combines with J gene TRBJ2-7; 8 bases line up with TRBD2. Germline loops: CDR1 LGHDT, CDR2 YNNKEL (reference sequence). The J segment lost 0 bases and the V segment lost 4 bases, leaving 5 bases of the junction unmatched. The CDR3 has 15 amino acids.

The CDR3 DNA reads TGTGCCAGTAGTACCCTGACAGGGGTGAACAATGAGCAGTTCTTC. It translates to CASSTLTGVNNEQFF. The chain uses TRBV19 and TRBJ2-1; 8 bases line up with TRBD1. The J segment lost 5 bases and the V segment lost 4 bases, leaving 7 bases of the junction unmatched. The CDR3 contains 15 residues. From germline, CDR1 is LNHDA and CDR2 SQIVND (reference sequence).

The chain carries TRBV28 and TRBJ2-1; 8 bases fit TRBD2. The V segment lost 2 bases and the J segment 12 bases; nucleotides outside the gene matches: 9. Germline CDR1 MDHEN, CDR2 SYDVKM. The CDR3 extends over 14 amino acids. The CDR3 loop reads CASSLSGGLRRQFF. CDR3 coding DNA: TGTGCCAGCAGTTTAAGCGGGGGCCTCCGGAGGCAGTTCTTC.